At least ten counts were recorded for the clone carrying this T cell receptor beta chain. Antigen unknown. This library used around 400 ng RNA and molecular barcoded adaptors spanning alpha/delta and beta/gamma chains. TCRdb processed the reads anew with MiXCR; each CDR3 protein has one entry. Of 25,000 or so distinct CDR3 sequences in the sample, 20% to 25% are singletons; the top ten hold roughly a sixth. The sample originates from a study of read filtering for tumor transcriptome and immune sequencing. Study-level information: By R-ISS, stages I, II and III held approximately 8, 17 and 7 patients.

With 6 bases clipped from V and 2 bases from J, the junction kept 1 base outside the gene matches. The CDR3 contains 14 residues. Germline V lookup: CDR1 MNHNY, CDR2 SVGAGI (reference sequence). Findings of the study overall: The sorted CD138-negative fraction was a mixed bone marrow immune population, not purified T cells.

The origin of this receptor is a donor over 35 with multiple myeloma. This rearrangement joins TRBV6-6 to TRBJ1-4; 9 bases fit TRBD1. Specimen: a population of CD138-negative cells sorted from bone marrow. The CDR3 nucleotides read TGTGCCAGCAGAGACAGGGGGACTAATGAAAAACTGTTTTTT. Its protein is CASRDRGTNEKLFF.